A single sample is the source of the 27 T cell receptor beta chains below, sequenced in a study of blood T cell repertoires in COVID-19. The method was immunoSEQ multiplex PCR; TCRdb's version includes in-frame clones alone and lacks a portion of them. The top ten hold 30% to 45% of the sample, which has about 84,000 clones, around four fifths seen once. Sequencing was carried out using peripheral blood. The source is a man at least 80 years old with active or convalescent COVID-19.

This clone has just one count. The CDR3 protein is CASSLDGRSGKLFF. The DNA of the CDR3 is TGCGCCAGCAGCCTCGACGGTAGGAGTGGAAAACTGTTTTTT. The gene calls are TRBV4-1 and TRBJ1-4; D is undetermined. Germline CDR1 is MGHRA and CDR2 is YSYEKL. V dropped 4 bases and J dropped 10 bases, with 16 bases sitting between them. This CDR3 spans 14 amino acids.

This clone was seen more than once but under ten times. The CDR3 region is CASRKQLAGNYNEQFF. The CDR3 bases are TGTGCCAGCAGAAAACAACTAGCGGGAAACTACAATGAGCAGTTCTTC. The chain joins TRBV14 to TRBJ2-1; 10 positions match TRBD2. Germline V lookup: CDR1 SGHDN, CDR2 FVKESK. J gave up 3 bases and V 6 bases, and 8 bases lay outside the gene matches. CDR3 size: 16 residues.

V and J are TRBV7-8 and TRBJ2-7, with a weak D call TRBD1 (5 bases). The germline V gene encodes CDR1 SGHVS and CDR2 FQNEAQ. V dropped 3 bases and J dropped 3 bases, with 15 bases sitting between them. This CDR3 comprises 15 residues. CDR3 in amino acids: CASSFGAARRYEQYF. CDR3 nucleotides: TGTGCCAGCAGCTTTGGGGCGGCAAGGCGCTACGAGCAGTACTTC.

V is TRBV23-1 and J is TRBJ2-5, with D possibly TRBD1 on 6 matching bases. TRBV23-1 is labeled an ORF, and its function is uncertain. The ends were cut back, 4 bases at V and 5 bases at J, with 17 bases in the middle. The CDR3 runs 15 residues. The CDR3 loop is CASSLGVGTWETQYF. The CDR3 region has the DNA TGCGCCAGCAGTCTAGGGGTGGGGACATGGGAGACCCAGTACTTC.

The CDR3, as DNA: TGTGCCACCAGCAGAGGACTGCCAGATACGCAGTATTTT. Translated: CATSRGLPDTQYF. This rearrangement joins TRBV15 to TRBJ2-3; D gene uncertain. Between the trimmed V and J ends, which lost 1 base and 4 bases, there was a span of 6 bases. CDR1 is LNHNV and CDR2 is YYDKDF in the germline V gene (reference sequence). This CDR3 comprises 13 residues. The full variable domain, its missing parts supplied by reference TRBV15 and TRBJ2-3, is DAMVIQNPRYQVTQFGKPVTLSCSQTLNHNVMYWYQQKSSQAPKLLFHYYDKDFNNEADTPDNFQSRRPNTSFCFLDIRSPGLGDTAMYLCATSRGLPDTQYFGPGTRLTVL.

The rearrangement links TRBV2 to TRBJ1-1; TRBD1 agrees at 7 bases. The CDR3 consists of 13 residues. The germline V gene encodes CDR1 SNHLY and CDR2 FYNNEI. Losses at the gene ends were 4 bases for V and 5 bases for J; bases not matched to a gene: 4. Here the CDR3 DNA reads TGTGCCAGCAGTGTAAGGGGGCGAACTGAAGCTTTCTTT. Residues: CASSVRGRTEAFF.

The chain uses TRBV25-1 and TRBJ1-6; weak D call: TRBD1 (6 bases). V lost 3 bases to trimming and J lost 8 bases, with 14 bases between them. CDR3 length equals 15 residues. Germline values: CDR1 MGHDK, CDR2 SYGVNS. CDR3 in amino acids: CASSDTGRKHSPLHF. The CDR3 DNA reads TGTGCCAGCAGTGACACAGGGCGAAAACATTCACCCCTCCACTTT. Full variable domain (outside the CDR3, taken from reference TRBV25-1 and TRBJ1-6): EADIYQTPRYLVIGTGKKITLECSQTMGHDKMYWYQQDPGMELHLIHYSYGVNSTEKGDLSSESTVSRIRTEHFPLTLESARPSHTSQYLCASSDTGRKHSPLHFGNGTRLTVT.

This clone occurred once. Germline and junction disagree at one end, which may indicate a read error. The CDR3 loop is CASSLSPGEGEKLFF. The CDR3 DNA sequence: TGTGCTAGCAGCTTATCCCCGGGGGAGGGAGAAAAACTGTTTTTT. The chain is built from TRBV7-7 and TRBJ1-4, with D tentatively TRBD1 (5 bases). This CDR3 comprises 15 residues. Germline V gene sequence: CDR1 SSHAT, CDR2 FNYEAQ (reference sequence).

The chain recombines TRBV4-1 with TRBJ1-4, with 9 bases identical to TRBD1. Germline CDR1 MGHRA, CDR2 YSYEKL. The V gene end was trimmed by 2 bases and the J gene end by 8 bases; junction bases not matched to a gene: 6. CDR3 length: 15 residues. CDR3 in DNA: TGCGCCAGCAGCCAACCCACAGGGGGCGCGGAAAAACTGTTTTTT. It codes for CASSQPTGGAEKLFF.

The chain is built from TRBV6-5 and TRBJ1-4; no reliable D call. The CDR3 runs 14 residues. The ends were cut back, 5 bases at V and 2 bases at J, with 9 bases in the middle. Germline V CDR1 and CDR2: MNHEY, SVGAGI. The CDR3 sequence is CASSILETNEKLFF. In nucleotides, the CDR3 is TGTGCCAGCAGTATACTGGAGACTAATGAAAAACTGTTTTTT.

V is TRBV7-2 and J is TRBJ2-1, with TRBD2 matching over 7 bases. The CDR3 is made up of 14 amino acids. With 2 bases clipped from V and 4 bases from J, the junction kept 2 bases outside the gene matches. CDR1 and CDR2 (germline): SGHTA, FQGNSA. This CDR3 is CASSLQGGYNEQFF. The CDR3 DNA reads TGTGCCAGCAGCTTACAGGGAGGGTACAATGAGCAGTTCTTC. Looking up the rest from reference TRBV7-2 and TRBJ2-1 gives the full variable domain: GAGVSQSPSNKVTEKGKDVELRCDPISGHTALYWYRQSLGQGLEFLIYFQGNSAPDKSGLPSDRFSAERTGGSVSTLTIQRTQQEDSAVYLCASSLQGGYNEQFFGPGTRLTVL.

V is TRBV15 and J is TRBJ1-2; perhaps TRBD1 as D (5 bases). The CDR3 runs to 14 residues. The germline CDR1 and CDR2 sequences are LNHNV and YYDKDF (reference sequence). V lost 4 bases and J 4 bases, leaving 13 bases between the germline ends. DNA for the CDR3: TGTGCCACCAGCATCCAGTCAGGGCCCTATGGCTACACCTTC. Protein product: CATSIQSGPYGYTF.

The rearrangement joins TRBV19 to TRBJ1-2, with D perhaps TRBD1 (5 bases). Germline CDR1 is LNHDA and CDR2 is SQIVND (reference sequence). The ends were cut back, 10 bases at V and 7 bases at J, with 16 bases in the middle. The CDR3 runs to 12 residues. The CDR3 DNA reads as TGTGCCAACCCGTCGGGGGATGGTGGCTACACCTTC. Its protein product is CANPSGDGGYTF.

V is TRBV9 and J is TRBJ2-1; 12 nucleotides agree with TRBD2. The CDR3 consists of 16 residues. Per germline, CDR1 SGDLS and CDR2 YYNGEE. The V gene end was trimmed by 2 bases and the J gene end by 2 bases; junction bases not matched to a gene: 2. CDR3 nucleotides: TGTGCCAGCAGCGTTAGACTAGCGGGGGCCTACAATGAGCAGTTCTTC. This encodes CASSVRLAGAYNEQFF.

This sequence joins TRBV11-3 and TRBJ2-5; 10 bases align to TRBD2. The CDR3 covers 16 residues. The germline gives CDR1 SGHNT, CDR2 YENEEA. J was trimmed by 5 bases and V by 4 bases; bases with no gene match: 10. The CDR3 sequence: CASSSPASGSGETQYF. The CDR3 nucleotides read TGTGCCAGCAGCTCCCCCGCTAGCGGGAGTGGGGAGACCCAGTACTTC.

The chain recombines TRBV19 with TRBJ2-7; 7 bases map to TRBD2. This CDR3 comprises 14 residues. J was trimmed by 2 bases and V by 6 bases; bases with no gene match: 7. Germline V gives CDR1 LNHDA, CDR2 SQIVND (reference sequence). The CDR3 protein is CASSPAGDTYEQYF. DNA of the CDR3: TGTGCCAGTAGCCCGGCGGGGGATACCTACGAGCAGTACTTC.

V is TRBV19 and J is TRBJ1-5; D not certain. Trimming stripped 5 bases from V and 0 bases from J, with 14 bases between. CDR3 length equals 16 residues. CDR1 and CDR2 from the germline V gene are LNHDA and SQIVND (reference sequence). This CDR3 reads CASSERRAGSNQPQHF. The CDR3 DNA sequence: TGTGCCAGTAGTGAACGGCGGGCGGGTAGCAATCAGCCCCAGCATTTT. The variable domain in full, completed from reference TRBV19 and TRBJ1-5, reads DGGITQSPKYLFRKEGQNVTLSCEQNLNHDAMYWYRQDPGQGLRLIYYSQIVNDFQKGDIAEGYSVSREKKESFPLTVTSAQKNPTAFYLCASSERRAGSNQPQHFGDGTRLSIL.

The chain combines TRBV7-9 with TRBJ1-5; D is undetermined. Trimming removed 0 bases from V and 0 bases from J, with 9 bases in between. The CDR3 consists of 16 residues. The V gene's germline CDR1 is SEHNR and CDR2 FQNEAQ (reference sequence). The CDR3 loop is CASSLALSNSNQPQHF. Here the CDR3 DNA reads TGTGCCAGCAGCTTAGCGCTCAGTAATAGCAATCAGCCCCAGCATTTT.

This rearrangement joins TRBV5-1 to TRBJ2-3, with D possibly being TRBD1 (6 bases). CDR1 is SGHRS and CDR2 is YFSETQ in the germline V gene. The CDR3 consists of 16 residues. Trimming stripped 0 bases from V and 0 bases from J, with 11 bases between. CDR3: CASSLEGRGSTDTQYF. The CDR3 nucleotides read TGCGCCAGCAGCTTGGAGGGCAGGGGAAGCACAGATACGCAGTATTTT. The full variable domain, in which reference TRBV5-1 and TRBJ2-3 provide the parts outside the CDR3, is KAGVTQTPRYLIKTRGQQVTLSCSPISGHRSVSWYQQTPGQGLQFLFEYFSETQRNKGNFPGRFSGRQFSNSRSEMNVSTLELGDSALYLCASSLEGRGSTDTQYFGPGTRLTVL.

The V gene is TRBV7-8, the J gene TRBJ1-5; a possible D gene is TRBD1 (6 bases). V was shortened by 0 bases and J by 6 bases, with 15 bases between the two germline ends. The CDR3 is 16 residues long. The V gene's germline CDR1 is SGHVS and CDR2 FQNEAQ. The CDR3 is CASSLAAGEWGQPQHF. The DNA for the CDR3 is TGTGCCAGCAGCTTAGCTGCAGGGGAGTGGGGTCAGCCCCAGCATTTT.

In DNA form, the CDR3 reads TGTGCCAGCAGTAGACTAGCGGGGGGCTACGAGCAGTACTTC. Translating it yields CASSRLAGGYEQYF. The chain joins TRBV3-1 (or the pseudogene TRBV3-2) to TRBJ2-7; TRBD2 aligns across 13 bases. CDR1 and CDR2 from the germline V gene are LGHDT and YNNKEL (reference sequence). V was pared by 6 bases and J by 3 bases, with 2 bases of the junction left unmatched. The CDR3 totals 14 residues.

The CDR3 loop reads CASRRTGGLTEAFF. DNA of the CDR3: TGTGCCAGCAGACGGACAGGAGGCCTAACTGAAGCTTTCTTT. This chain links TRBV28 with TRBJ1-1; 7 bases match TRBD1. V lost 6 bases, J lost 5 bases, and 9 bases stayed unmatched. The length of the CDR3 is 14 residues. Germline CDR1 and CDR2: MDHEN and SYDVKM.

This chain joins TRBV5-6 and TRBJ1-1, with D tentatively TRBD1 (5 bases). CDR1 SGHDT and CDR2 YYEEEE come from the germline V gene. V lost 1 base to trimming and J lost 5 bases, with 9 bases between them. The CDR3 spans 13 residues. CDR3: CASSLTGRTEAFF. For the CDR3, the DNA is TGTGCCAGCAGCTTGACAGGTAGGACTGAAGCTTTCTTT.

This chain uses TRBV7-9 with TRBJ2-5; possible D gene TRBD1, 6 bases. CDR1 and CDR2 (germline): SEHNR, FQNEAQ (reference sequence). The CDR3 covers 12 residues. Trimming shortened V by 5 bases and J by 8 bases, and 12 bases separated the two germline ends. The CDR3 DNA is TGTGCCAGCAGCACCGACAGGACTACCCAGTACTTC. Translated: CASSTDRTTQYF.

In nucleotides, the CDR3 is TGTGCCAGCTCACCTAAAGTGAGGGATGAGCAGTTCTTC. It encodes CASSPKVRDEQFF. The gene calls are TRBV18 and TRBJ2-1; D perhaps matches TRBD2 (5 bases). The V end was cut by 3 bases, the J end by 8 bases, with 11 bases between. CDR3 size: 13 residues. Germline-derived CDR1 and CDR2 are KGHSH and LQKENI.

The V gene is TRBV6-2 or TRBV6-3, the J gene TRBJ2-2; a weak D match, TRBD1 (6 bases). The CDR3 loop spans 15 amino acids. The V gene's germline CDR1 is MNHEY and CDR2 SVGEGT. Trimming left V 6 bases short and J 4 bases short, with 15 bases between. The CDR3 here is CASSSGTIGTGELFF. The CDR3 DNA reads as TGTGCCAGCAGCTCCGGGACAATCGGCACCGGGGAGCTGTTTTTT.

The chain has TRBV11-3 and TRBJ2-3, with 12 bases lining up with TRBD2. This CDR3 spans 19 amino acids. Per germline, CDR1 SGHNT and CDR2 YENEEA. The ends lost 0 bases at V and 0 bases at J; junction bases unmatched: 7. The CDR3 is CASSLEPGLAGYSTDTQYF. CDR3 coding DNA: TGTGCCAGCAGCTTAGAACCGGGACTAGCGGGCTATAGCACAGATACGCAGTATTTT.